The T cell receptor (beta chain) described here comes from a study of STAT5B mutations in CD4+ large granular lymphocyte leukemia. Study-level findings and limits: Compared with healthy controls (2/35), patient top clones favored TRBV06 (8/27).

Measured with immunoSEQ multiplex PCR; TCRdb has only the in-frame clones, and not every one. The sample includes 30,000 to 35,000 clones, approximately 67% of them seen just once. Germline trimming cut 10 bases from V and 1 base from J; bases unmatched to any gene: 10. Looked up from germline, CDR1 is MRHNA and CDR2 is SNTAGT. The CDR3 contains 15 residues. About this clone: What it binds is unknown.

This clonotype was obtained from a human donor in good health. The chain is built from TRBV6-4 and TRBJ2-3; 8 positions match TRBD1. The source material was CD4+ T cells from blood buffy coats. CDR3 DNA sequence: TGTGCCACCAAGACGACAGGGGCGGGCACAGATACGCAGTATTTT. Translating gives CATKTTGAGTDTQYF.